The clone carrying this TCR beta chain was recorded only once. This sequence may be a read error, since a much larger clone differs from it by one base. The data are from a study of blood T cells in healthy people across ages. In germline, CDR1 is LGHDT, CDR2 YNNKEL (reference sequence). The CDR3 is 12 amino acids. A second PCR of 7 to 11 cycles used a sample-barcoded 5' primer and a J-beta primer mix. In TCRdb, the 5' RACE reads were re-called with MiXCR into one record per CDR3 protein. The sample has approximately 730,000 distinct CDR3 sequences, about 40% seen once. The sequence was obtained from an older woman in good health. The rearrangement joins TRBV3-1 to TRBJ2-3; no firm D call. Sequencing used blood. The CDR3, as DNA: TGTACCAGCAGCCGAGAGACAGATACGCAGTATTTT. Translation: CTSSRETDTQYF.